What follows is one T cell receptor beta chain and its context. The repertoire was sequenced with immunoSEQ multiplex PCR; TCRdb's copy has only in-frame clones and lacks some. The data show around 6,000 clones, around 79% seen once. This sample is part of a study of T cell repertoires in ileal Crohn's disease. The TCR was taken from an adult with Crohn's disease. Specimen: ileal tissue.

The CDR3 DNA follows: TGTGCCAGCAGCCAAGGAGACAGCGCGGGGTGGGAGCAGTACTTC. Its protein is CASSQGDSAGWEQYF. The V gene is TRBV14, the J gene TRBJ2-7, with D maybe TRBD2 (6 bases). V was trimmed by 1 base and J by 7 bases, leaving 17 bases between them. Germline V CDR1 and CDR2: SGHDN, FVKESK. This CDR3 contains 15 residues.